Each of the 3 T cell receptor beta chains below was sequenced from the same sample in a study of CD8 T cells in Susac syndrome. Reverse transcription of about 0.5 to 1 ug RNA was carried out with random hexamers. TCRdb processed the immunoSEQ multiplex PCR reads anew with MiXCR; each CDR3 protein has one entry. The sample consists of tens of thousands of distinct CDR3 sequences, roughly 94% of them appearing once. Source material: CD8+ T cells from PBMCs. All receptors come from a human donor in good health.

V usage is TRBV7-9 and J usage is TRBJ2-3, with D unclear. This CDR3 has 16 residues. V gave up 5 bases and J gave up 2 bases, with 17 bases separating them. In germline, CDR1 is SEHNR, CDR2 FQNEAQ (reference sequence). This CDR3 is CASSTGPVKSTDTQYF. CDR3 nucleotide sequence: TGTGCCAGCAGCACCGGCCCCGTAAAATCCACAGATACGCAGTATTTT.

The genes are TRBV11-2 and TRBJ2-4, with D tentatively TRBD1 (5 bases). Trimming shortened V by 1 base and J by 6 bases, and 7 bases separated the two germline ends. Per germline, CDR1 SGHAT and CDR2 FQNNGV. The CDR3 spans 13 residues. This CDR3 reads CASSLGQLNIQYF. The CDR3 coding sequence is TGTGCCAGCAGCTTAGGACAGTTAAACATTCAGTACTTC.

In DNA form, the CDR3 reads TGTGCCAGCAGCTCAGGCAGGAACTCCTACGAGCAGTACTTC. It is translated as CASSSGRNSYEQYF. The chain links TRBV5-6 to TRBJ2-7; D is undetermined. This CDR3 spans 14 amino acids. The germline CDR1 and CDR2 sequences are SGHDT and YYEEEE. Trimming cost V 3 bases and J 0 bases, with 10 bases left between them.